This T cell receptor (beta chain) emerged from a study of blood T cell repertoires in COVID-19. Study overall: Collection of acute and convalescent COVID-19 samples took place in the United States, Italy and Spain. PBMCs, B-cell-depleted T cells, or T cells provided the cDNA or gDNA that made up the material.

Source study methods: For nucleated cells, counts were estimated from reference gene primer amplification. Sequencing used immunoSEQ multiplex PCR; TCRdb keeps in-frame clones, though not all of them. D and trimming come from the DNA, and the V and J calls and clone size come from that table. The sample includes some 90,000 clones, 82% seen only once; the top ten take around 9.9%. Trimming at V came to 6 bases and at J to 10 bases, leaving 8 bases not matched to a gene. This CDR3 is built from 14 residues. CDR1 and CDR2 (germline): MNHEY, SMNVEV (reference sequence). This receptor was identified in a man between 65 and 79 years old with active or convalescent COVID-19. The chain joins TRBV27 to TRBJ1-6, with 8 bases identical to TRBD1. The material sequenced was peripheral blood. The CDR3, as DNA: TGTGCCAGCAGGCCGGACAGGGAAGGCTCACCCCTCCACTTT. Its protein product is CASRPDREGSPLHF.